This T cell receptor beta chain is from a study of blood T cell repertoires in COVID-19. The overall study: PBMCs, B-cell-depleted T cells, or T cells were the source of the cDNA or gDNA that made up the material.

Libraries were prepared by immunoSEQ multiplex PCR; TCRdb keeps only in-frame clonotypes and omits some of them. The sample has 250,000 to 350,000 clones, nearly 90% seen once. J lost 7 bases, V lost 0 bases, and 5 bases had no gene match. Germline V gives CDR1 MNHEY, CDR2 SVGAGI. The CDR3 length is 15 residues. The sequenced material came from PBMCs or T cells enriched from blood (not recorded which). This chain joins TRBV6-5 and TRBJ1-2, with 10 positions matching TRBD1. The TCR originated in a woman in her thirties who had recovered from COVID-19. CDR3 residues: CASSYSGTGDGGYTF. The CDR3, as DNA: TGTGCCAGCAGTTACTCCGGGACAGGGGATGGTGGCTACACCTTC.